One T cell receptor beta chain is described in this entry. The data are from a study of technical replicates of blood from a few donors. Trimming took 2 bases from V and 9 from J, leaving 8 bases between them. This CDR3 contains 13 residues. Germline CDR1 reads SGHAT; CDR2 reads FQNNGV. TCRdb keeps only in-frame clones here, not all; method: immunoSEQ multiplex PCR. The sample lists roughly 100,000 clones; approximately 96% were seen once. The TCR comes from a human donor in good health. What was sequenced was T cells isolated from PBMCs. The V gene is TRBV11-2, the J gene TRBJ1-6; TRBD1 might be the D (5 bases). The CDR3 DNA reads TGTGCCAGCAGCTTAATCAGGGTTTCACCCCTCCACTTT. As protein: CASSLIRVSPLHF.